The clone carrying this TCR beta chain was detected ten times or more. Its specificity is unknown. The length of the CDR3 is 13 residues. Germline V gene data show CDR1 as ENHRY and CDR2 as SYGVKD. The V gene lost 2 bases and the J gene lost 3 bases, with 8 bases spanning the gap. This sample was taken from a study of T-cell reconstitution after alpha-beta-depleted transplantation in children. Notes on the study in general: At the one-year point after transplant, T-cell counts and TCRbeta diversity were found to come mostly from T cells that had been newly produced. From surviving recipient T cells and thymic progenitors came the high day-60 TCRbeta diversity observed in some patients. At around two months after transplant, the alpha-beta T cells were reportedly derived from several hundred expanded clones that came from non-depleted graft cells.

The library targeted TCRbeta and was prepared with unique molecular identifiers. Each CDR3 protein is one row after TCRdb ran MiXCR on the PCR reads. The sample shows about 260,000 distinct CDR3 sequences, roughly 8.2% of them seen only once. The gene calls are TRBV10-3 and TRBJ2-7; D is possibly TRBD2 (5 bases). The TCR was taken from a male patient aged 5 to 17 who had a stem cell transplant for acute lymphoblastic leukemia, so the T cells may come from the graft donor. The sample was PBMCs, mostly from graft donor cells, taken 180 days after TCRalphabeta/CD19-depleted stem cell transplant. The CDR3 DNA follows: TGTGCCATCAGTGAGGAGGGAGACTACGAGCAGTACTTC. Protein product: CAISEEGDYEQYF.